The 11 T cell receptor beta chains reported below all come from one sample, sequenced in a study of T cell clones after liver transplantation. The data were produced by immunoSEQ multiplex PCR, yet TCRdb's version contains in-frame clones alone and is incomplete. The table lists 25,000 to 40,000 clones, around 95% of them singletons. Material: CD8+ T cells from blood, obtained 12 months after liver transplant. The receptor source for this set is a human patient who received a liver transplant. A subset of T cells may come from the graft donor.

The rearrangement uses TRBV29-1 and TRBJ2-1; the D gene is possibly TRBD2 (5 bases). The CDR3 covers 15 residues. V lost 4 bases and J lost 0, with 13 bases in between. Germline lookup yields CDR1 SQVTM and CDR2 ANQGSEA. CDR3 region: CSVGGLVSSYNEQFF. CDR3 bases: TGCAGCGTTGGAGGGCTAGTGAGCTCCTACAATGAGCAGTTCTTC.

This chain links TRBV10-3 with TRBJ1-2; D perhaps matches TRBD1 (6 bases). The germline V gene encodes CDR1 ENHRY and CDR2 SYGVKD. The CDR3 runs 16 residues. V lost 10 bases and J lost 5, with 26 bases in between. CDR3 nucleotide sequence: TGTGCCACCTATCCCACACAAGTTGGACAGCTTTATGGCTACACCTTC. It yields the protein CATYPTQVGQLYGYTF.

J is TRBJ2-3 and V is TRBV28; D is perhaps TRBD1 (6 bases). Germline CDR1 and CDR2: MDHEN and SYDVKM. Trimming took off 9 bases at V and 4 bases at J, with 11 bases between the two ends. The CDR3 totals 12 residues. The CDR3 DNA is TGTGCCAGTTACAGGGCGGCAGATACGCAGTATTTT. This encodes CASYRAADTQYF.

V usage is TRBV19 and J usage is TRBJ2-1; 9 bases fit TRBD2. The CDR3 totals 15 residues. Germline lookup yields CDR1 LNHDA and CDR2 SQIVND (reference sequence). V dropped 6 bases and J dropped 8; count of bases not matched to a gene: 11. In nucleotides, the CDR3 is TGTGCCAGTAGCACGAATAGCGGGAGCGGGGATGAGCAGTTCTTC. Translating it yields CASSTNSGSGDEQFF.

V and J are TRBV7-3 and TRBJ2-3; tentative D call: TRBD1 (6 bases). V gave up 8 bases and J gave up 3 bases, with 12 bases separating them. The CDR3 is made up of 13 amino acids. Germline CDR1 is SGHTA and CDR2 is FQGTGA. In nucleotides, the CDR3 is TGTGCCAGCTCCCCCAGGGGAACAGATACGCAGTATTTT. Protein sequence: CASSPRGTDTQYF. The full variable domain, with the rest looked up from reference TRBV7-3 and TRBJ2-3, is GAGVSQTPSNKVTEKGKYVELRCDPISGHTALYWYRQSLGQGPEFLIYFQGTGAADDSGLPNDRFFAVRPEGSVSTLKIQRTERGDSAVYLCASSPRGTDTQYFGPGTRLTVL.

A single count supports this clone. V and J are TRBV27 and TRBJ2-7; no clear D gene. The CDR3 spans 14 residues. Per germline, CDR1 MNHEY and CDR2 SMNVEV (reference sequence). The V and J ends lost 5 bases and 7 bases respectively, with 18 bases between them. CDR3 amino acids: CASSPSSQRREQYF. The CDR3 DNA sequence: TGTGCCAGCAGTCCCTCCTCTCAACGGCGGGAGCAGTACTTC.

The chain is built from TRBV7-3 and TRBJ2-7; D uncertain. The germline CDR1 and CDR2 sequences are SGHTA and FQGTGA. The CDR3 contains 15 residues. Trimming stripped 0 bases from V and 0 bases from J, with 9 bases between. CDR3 region: CASSLTPRVSYEQYF. CDR3 in DNA: TGTGCCAGCAGCTTAACCCCCCGTGTCTCCTACGAGCAGTACTTC.

J is TRBJ1-4 and V is TRBV2, with no clear D. Germline assignment: CDR1 SNHLY and CDR2 FYNNEI. V was cut by 8 bases and J by 10 bases, with 14 bases left in between. The CDR3 sequence is 12 residues long. For the CDR3, the DNA is TGTGCCAGCCTGGGTCGTTCGAGAAAACTGTTTTTT. This sequence encodes CASLGRSRKLFF.

The rearrangement links TRBV4-3 to TRBJ2-2; 12 nucleotides align to TRBD2. The CDR3 runs 16 residues. Germline values: CDR1 LGHNA, CDR2 YSLEER. V lost 4 bases, J lost 7 bases, and 7 bases stayed unmatched. The CDR3 here is CASSLSSGRVFGELFF. The CDR3 DNA reads TGCGCCAGCAGCCTTTCTAGCGGGAGGGTGTTCGGGGAGCTGTTTTTT.

The chain links TRBV18 to TRBJ2-7; 8 nucleotides agree with TRBD2. CDR1 is KGHSH, CDR2 LQKENI, per germline. The CDR3 sequence is 17 residues long. The trim removed 0 bases at V and 3 bases at J, leaving 10 bases unmatched. This CDR3 is CASSPPIPAGVSYEQYF. CDR3 nucleotides: TGTGCCAGCTCACCACCCATTCCAGCGGGAGTTAGCTACGAGCAGTACTTC.

DNA of the CDR3: TGTGCCAGCAGCGTCGGGTCCACTACTAACTATGGCTACACCTTC. Translated: CASSVGSTTNYGYTF. The rearrangement uses TRBV9 and TRBJ1-2; D is uncertain. V was trimmed by 2 bases and J by 0 bases, leaving 11 bases between them. Per germline, CDR1 SGDLS and CDR2 YYNGEE. The CDR3 loop spans 15 amino acids.